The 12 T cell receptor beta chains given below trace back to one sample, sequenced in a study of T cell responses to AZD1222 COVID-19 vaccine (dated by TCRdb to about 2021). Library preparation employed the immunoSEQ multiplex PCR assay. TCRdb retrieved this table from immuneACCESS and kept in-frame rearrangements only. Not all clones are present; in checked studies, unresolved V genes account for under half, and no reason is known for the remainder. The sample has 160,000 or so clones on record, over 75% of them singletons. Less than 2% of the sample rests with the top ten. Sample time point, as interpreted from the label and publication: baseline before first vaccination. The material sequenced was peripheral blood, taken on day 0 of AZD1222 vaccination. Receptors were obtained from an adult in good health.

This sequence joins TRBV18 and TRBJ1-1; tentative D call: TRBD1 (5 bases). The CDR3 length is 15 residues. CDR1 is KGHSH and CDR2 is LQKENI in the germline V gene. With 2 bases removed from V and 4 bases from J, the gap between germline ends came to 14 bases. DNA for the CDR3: TGTGCCAGCTCACCATCGGCGGGAGGGGTCACTGAAGCTTTCTTT. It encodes CASSPSAGGVTEAFF.

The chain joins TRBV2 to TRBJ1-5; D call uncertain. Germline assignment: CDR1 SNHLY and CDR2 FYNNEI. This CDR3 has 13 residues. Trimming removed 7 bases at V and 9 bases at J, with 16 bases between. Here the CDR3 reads CASTTRPSRPQHF. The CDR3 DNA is TGTGCCAGCACCACGCGTCCAAGTCGGCCCCAGCATTTT.

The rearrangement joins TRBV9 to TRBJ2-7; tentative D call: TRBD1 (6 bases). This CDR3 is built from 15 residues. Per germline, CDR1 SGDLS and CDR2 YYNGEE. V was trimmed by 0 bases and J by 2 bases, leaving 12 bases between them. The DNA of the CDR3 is TGTGCCAGCAGCGTAGATCCCGACAGGACCTACGAGCAGTACTTC. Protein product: CASSVDPDRTYEQYF.

DNA of the CDR3: TGTGCCAGCAGCACCGCCCCGGGAAAACGGGACACTGAAGCTTTCTTT. It yields the protein CASSTAPGKRDTEAFF. The chain combines TRBV11-2 with TRBJ1-1, with D unclear. The ends were cut back, 5 bases at V and 3 bases at J, with 19 bases in the middle. Germline loops: CDR1 SGHAT, CDR2 FQNNGV. The CDR3 sequence is 16 residues long. Using reference TRBV11-2 and TRBJ1-1 for the parts outside the CDR3, the full variable domain is EAGVAQSPRYKIIEKRQSVAFWCNPISGHATLYWYQQILGQGPKLLIQFQNNGVVDDSQLPKDRFSAERLKGVDSTLKIQPAKLEDSAVYLCASSTAPGKRDTEAFFGQGTRLTVV.

The CDR3 reads CASRGQGLYGYTF. For the CDR3, the DNA is TGTGCCAGCAGGGGACAGGGTCTCTATGGCTACACCTTC. The J gene is TRBJ1-2, the V gene TRBV28; 9 nucleotides agree with TRBD1. CDR1 MDHEN and CDR2 SYDVKM come from the germline V gene. V trimming: 6 bases; J trimming: 4 bases; junction bases outside the gene matches: 3. This CDR3 is built from 13 residues.

CDR3 sequence: CASTTPPGTEAFF. CDR3 nucleotides: TGTGCCAGCACAACCCCACCTGGGACTGAAGCTTTCTTT. The rearrangement joins TRBV2 to TRBJ1-1; D call uncertain. This CDR3 is 13 amino acids long. Between the trimmed V and J ends, which lost 7 bases and 5 bases, there was a span of 14 bases. The germline CDR1 and CDR2 sequences are SNHLY and FYNNEI.

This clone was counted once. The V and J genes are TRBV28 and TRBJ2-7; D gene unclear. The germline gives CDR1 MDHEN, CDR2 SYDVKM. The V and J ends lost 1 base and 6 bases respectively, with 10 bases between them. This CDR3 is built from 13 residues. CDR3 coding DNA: TGTGCCAGCAGTTTATCCCCTAGGGCCGAGCAGTACTTC. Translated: CASSLSPRAEQYF.

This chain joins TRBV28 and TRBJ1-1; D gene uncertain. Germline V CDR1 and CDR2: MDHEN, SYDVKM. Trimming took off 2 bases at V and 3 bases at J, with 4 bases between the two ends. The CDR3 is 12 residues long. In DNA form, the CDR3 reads TGTGCCAGCAGTTTAGTTTACACTGAAGCTTTCTTT. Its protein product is CASSLVYTEAFF.

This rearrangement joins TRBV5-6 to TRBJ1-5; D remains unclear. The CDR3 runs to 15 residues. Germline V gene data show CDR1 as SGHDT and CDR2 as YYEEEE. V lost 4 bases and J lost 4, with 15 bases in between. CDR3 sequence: CASSPGGGHNQPQHF. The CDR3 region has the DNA TGTGCCAGCAGCCCCGGAGGCGGTCATAATCAGCCCCAGCATTTT.

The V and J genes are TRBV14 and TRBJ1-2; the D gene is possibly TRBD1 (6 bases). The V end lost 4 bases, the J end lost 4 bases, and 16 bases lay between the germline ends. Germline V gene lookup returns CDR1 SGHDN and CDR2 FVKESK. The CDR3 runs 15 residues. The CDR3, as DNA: TGTGCCAGCAGCCCGAGACCGGGGGCTCGCTATGGCTACACCTTC. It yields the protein CASSPRPGARYGYTF.

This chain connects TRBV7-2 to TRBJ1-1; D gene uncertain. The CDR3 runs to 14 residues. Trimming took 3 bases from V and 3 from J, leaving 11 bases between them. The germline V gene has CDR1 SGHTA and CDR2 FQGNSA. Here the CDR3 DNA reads TGTGCCAGCAGCTTGGGCAAAGGGTACACTGAAGCTTTCTTT. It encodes CASSLGKGYTEAFF.

The CDR3 sequence is CASSAGNYGYTF. The CDR3 DNA reads as TGCGCCAGCAGCGCAGGGAACTATGGCTACACCTTC. The gene calls are TRBV5-1 and TRBJ1-2; maybe TRBD1 (5 bases). Germline lookup yields CDR1 SGHRS and CDR2 YFSETQ. The CDR3 sequence is 12 residues long. Between the trimmed V and J ends, which lost 4 bases and 2 bases, there was a span of 6 bases.